This T cell receptor (beta chain) was captured by sequencing in a study of blood T cell repertoires in COVID-19 (dated by TCRdb to about 2020). About the investigation overall: Samples covering the acute and convalescent phases of COVID-19 were provided by collaborators in the United States, Italy and Spain. The prospective study material was composed of cDNA or gDNA derived from T cells, B-cell-depleted T cells, or PBMCs. Deeply sampled blood TCRbeta repertoires from subjects exposed to, actively infected with, or recovered from COVID-19 were included in the dataset. The repertoires were released in a freely available public database intended as a resource for research on the immune response to SARS-CoV-2. Samples came from the ongoing ImmuneRACE study (first 160 participants) plus 1,254 subjects from 6 global collaborators. The sample metadata nearly always contained a de-identified subject ID, COVID-19 status, age in years and sex. HLA class I and class II types, where available, came from metadata supplied by the sample provider rather than from assay-based typing. General findings and caveats noted by the study authors: Clinical and demographic metadata were provided uncurated, with the amount varying by source and participant.

TCRbeta CDR3 regions were amplified from genomic DNA by means of the immunoSEQ Assay, a bias-controlled multiplex PCR. The original pipeline was this. The number of nucleated cells in each sample was estimated by amplification of reference gene primers within the assay. Sequence reads were collapsed and filtered to measure the absolute abundance of every unique TCRbeta CDR3 rearrangement. Productive Simpson clonality was computed per sample as the square root of Simpson's diversity index over productive rearrangements. Not all clones reach the TCRdb copy of this immuneACCESS table, which keeps in-frame sequences only. Checked studies attribute under half of the gap to unresolved V genes and leave the rest unexplained. For V, J and clone size, that table is used; D and trimming come from the DNA. The sample contains 390,000 or so clones, 80% to 90% of them found a single time. The ten top clones hold approximately 1% of the sample.

In the germline V gene, CDR1 corresponds to SNHLY and CDR2 to FYNNEI. From the cysteine through the phenylalanine, the CDR3 covers 14 amino acids. Of all the DNA, just the CDR3 is kept, 42 bases in frame from base 1. V loses 5 bases, J loses 7 bases, and the germline ends lie 16 bases apart. In the prospective study, participants were roughly 18 to 100 years old, resided in about two dozen geographic areas of the United States, and were enrolled through a virtual design. In the prospective study, participants were assigned to cohorts based on the clinical history participants reported in a screening survey and a study questionnaire. Recovered participants in ImmuneRACE Cohort 3 were defined by two consecutive negative NP/OP PCR tests, clearance by a healthcare professional, or resolution of symptoms. Each participant in the prospective study had whole blood, serum and a nasopharyngeal or oropharyngeal swab collected by mobile phlebotomists. Additional blood draws and questionnaires over an approximately two-month period could optionally be provided by prospective study participants. Prospective study blood samples were shipped either frozen or at room temperature before DNA extraction.

As to this clone: Its antigen is still unknown. Base qualities are not recorded, but no much larger clone differs from it by a single base.

Rearrangement joined TRBV2 to TRBJ2-3; perhaps TRBD2 is the D gene, with 5 bases matching. The receptor comes from a young man who had recovered from COVID-19. Sequenced material: PBMCs or T cells enriched from blood (not recorded which). The sequenced DNA: TGTGCCAGCAGTCAGGCGGGTGGTCAAAATACGCAGTATTTT. This yields the protein CASSQAGGQNTQYF.